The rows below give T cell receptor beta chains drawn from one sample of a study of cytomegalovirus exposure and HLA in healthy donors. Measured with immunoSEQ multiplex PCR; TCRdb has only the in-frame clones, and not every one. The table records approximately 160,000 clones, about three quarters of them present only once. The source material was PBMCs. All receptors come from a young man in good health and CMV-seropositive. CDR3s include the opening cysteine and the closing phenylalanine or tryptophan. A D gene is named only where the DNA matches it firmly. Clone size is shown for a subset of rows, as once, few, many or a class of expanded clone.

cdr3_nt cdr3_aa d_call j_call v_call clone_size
TGTGCCAGCAGTTTGAGGGACACATACTTGGGCACAGATACGCAGTATTTT CASSLRDTYLGTDTQYF . TRBJ2-3 TRBV28 .
TGTGCCAGCAGTTACGTCCAGGGGGTGGGCGATGAGCAGTTCTTC CASSYVQGVGDEQFF TRBD1 TRBJ2-1 TRBV6-5 .
TGTGCCTGGAGTCCAGACAGGGGGTACACTGAAGCTTTCTTT CAWSPDRGYTEAFF TRBD1 TRBJ1-1 TRBV30 .
TGCGCCAGCAGCCAAGGGACAACAACTAATGAAAAACTGTTTTTT CASSQGTTTNEKLFF . TRBJ1-4 TRBV4-1 .
TGTGCCAGCAGCCAAGAAAGGTCGACGGGGACAGGGGCTTCCGGCTACACCTTC CASSQERSTGTGASGYTF TRBD1 TRBJ1-2 TRBV4-2 .
TGTGCCATCAGTGACGGTCGGGGGGGCGGCACAGATACGCAGTATTTT CAISDGRGGGTDTQYF TRBD2 TRBJ2-3 TRBV10-3 few
TGCGCCAGCAGCTTCGCTCCGGGATCAGACACTGAAGCTTTCTTT CASSFAPGSDTEAFF . TRBJ1-1 TRBV5-1 .
TGTGCCTCGGGGACAGGTCTCGGTAATTCACCCCTCCACTTT CASGTGLGNSPLHF TRBD1 TRBJ1-6 TRBV30 few
TGCAGCGTTACGGGACAGCTGAACACTGAAGCTTTCTTT CSVTGQLNTEAFF TRBD1 TRBJ1-1 TRBV29-1 .
TGTGCCAGCAGCTTGTTTTGGGCAGCAAACACTGAAGCTTTCTTT CASSLFWAANTEAFF . TRBJ1-1 TRBV5-6 few
TGCAGCGTTGACGGACGGACCGGGATAGGCACTGAAGCTTTCTTT CSVDGRTGIGTEAFF . TRBJ1-1 TRBV29-1 .
TGCAGCGTTGGCCAGGTTAAGGCTGAAGCTTTCTTT CSVGQVKAEAFF . TRBJ1-1 TRBV29-1 .
TGCGCCAGCAGCCAAGAAGGGGGCTTACCCACAGATACGCAGTATTTT CASSQEGGLPTDTQYF TRBD1 TRBJ2-3 TRBV4-1 .
TGCGCCAGCAGCCCAACGGGAGGGCGGACAGATACGCAGTATTTT CASSPTGGRTDTQYF TRBD2 TRBJ2-3 TRBV5-1 .
TGCGCCAGCAGCTTGGCTGGAGCTTCTGTAGGCACCGGGGAGCTGTTTTTT CASSLAGASVGTGELFF . TRBJ2-2 TRBV5-1 few
TGTGCCAGCGGTTCGGACAGGGGGCTCCTCGGCTACACCTTC CASGSDRGLLGYTF TRBD1 TRBJ1-2 TRBV2 few
TGTGCCAGCAGCTTAGTTAACGGGATAGAGACCCAGTACTTC CASSLVNGIETQYF . TRBJ2-5 TRBV7-9 .
TGCGCCAGCAGCGTGGAGGGACAGGGGCCTTATGGCTACACCTTC CASSVEGQGPYGYTF TRBD1 TRBJ1-2 TRBV5-1 .
TGTGCCAGCAGCCCCGATACAGGGAAACGAGAGACCCAGTACTTC CASSPDTGKRETQYF . TRBJ2-5 TRBV5-4 few
TGTGCCAGCAGTTACAATAGCGGGGGAAGCACAGATACGCAGTATTTT CASSYNSGGSTDTQYF TRBD2 TRBJ2-3 TRBV6-5 .
TGTGCCAGCAGCCTTACAGGGGAAAAACTGTTTTTT CASSLTGEKLFF . TRBJ1-4 TRBV4-2 .
TGTGCCAGCAGGTACCCCGGGACTCCAGAGACCCAGTACTTC CASRYPGTPETQYF . TRBJ2-5 TRBV11-2 .
TGTGCCAGCAGCTCTCAGGGGGATGAGCAGTTCTTC CASSSQGDEQFF TRBD1 TRBJ2-1 TRBV5-4 .
TGTGCCAGCAGTTACGAGTCCATGAACACTGAAGCTTTCTTT CASSYESMNTEAFF . TRBJ1-1 TRBV5-6 few
TGTGCCACCACCCGGGGGGACACTGAAGCTTTCTTT CATTRGDTEAFF . TRBJ1-1 TRBV6-6 .
TGTGCCAGCAGCTCTAGCGGGAGGGTTGCGTCCGGGGAGCTGTTTTTT CASSSSGRVASGELFF TRBD2 TRBJ2-2 TRBV7-2 .
TGTGCCAGCAGTGCCCTTGGACAGGGGGGGGAAAAACTGTTTTTT CASSALGQGGEKLFF TRBD1 TRBJ1-4 TRBV2 .
TGTGCCAGCAGCCCCACGTCGGGTCTAGCTAATGAAAAACTGTTTTTT CASSPTSGLANEKLFF . TRBJ1-4 TRBV11-2 .
TGTGCCACCAGCAGAGACCCGGGACTCACCGACGAGCAGTTCTTC CATSRDPGLTDEQFF . TRBJ2-1 TRBV15 once
TGCGCCAGCAGCGCCGGACAGGTTGCGAACACCGGGGAGCTGTTTTTT CASSAGQVANTGELFF TRBD1 TRBJ2-2 TRBV5-1 .
TGTGCCAGCAAATCAGGGTACGGGAATTCACCCCTCCACTTT CASKSGYGNSPLHF . TRBJ1-6 TRBV2 .
TGTGCCACCAGCAGAGAAGGCGGGAGCTCCTACAATGAGCAGTTCTTC CATSREGGSSYNEQFF TRBD2 TRBJ2-1 TRBV15 .
TGTGCCACCAGCGCAGGGCCTAATGAAAAACTGTTTTTT CATSAGPNEKLFF . TRBJ1-4 TRBV15 .
TGCGCCAGCAGCTTGGGGGGGCGAGGAGATACGCAGTATTTT CASSLGGRGDTQYF . TRBJ2-3 TRBV5-1 .
TGTGCCATCAGTGAGTCGGACAGGGCTTTCACAGATACGCAGTATTTT CAISESDRAFTDTQYF TRBD1 TRBJ2-3 TRBV10-3 once
TGTGCCAGCAGCCCCAGGGGGTTTGGCGGAAACACCATATATTTT CASSPRGFGGNTIYF TRBD1 TRBJ1-3 TRBV11-2 .
TGTGCCAGCAGCTTGGCGGCAGGCTCTGGAAACACCATATATTTT CASSLAAGSGNTIYF . TRBJ1-3 TRBV5-4 once
TGTGCCACCAGCTCCAGCGGGGGGGCCTTCCCCGGGGAGCTGTTTTTT CATSSSGGAFPGELFF TRBD2 TRBJ2-2 TRBV15 .
TGTGCCAGCGCGGAGACTGGGGCCAACGTCCTGACTTTC CASAETGANVLTF . TRBJ2-6 TRBV28 .
TGTGCCAGCAGCTCCCCCGGGGGTCGGAACACTGAAGCTTTCTTT CASSSPGGRNTEAFF . TRBJ1-1 TRBV5-4 .
TGTGCCTGGAGTACAGGGGACGTGTCCCAGCATTTT CAWSTGDVSQHF TRBD1 TRBJ1-5 TRBV30 .
TGTGCTAGTGGTCCGGACACCTCTGGAAACACCATATATTTT CASGPDTSGNTIYF . TRBJ1-3 TRBV12-5 .
TGTGCCAGCAGCTCCAAACGGGGGGACTCCTACAATGAGCAGTTCTTC CASSSKRGDSYNEQFF TRBD2 TRBJ2-1 TRBV7-3 .
TGTGCCTGGACCCCCAGTGGTGACTATGGCTACACCTTC CAWTPSGDYGYTF . TRBJ1-2 TRBV30 .
TGTGCCAGCAGCCCGAAGGCTAGCGGGGCCGGGGAGCTGTTTTTT CASSPKASGAGELFF TRBD2 TRBJ2-2 TRBV9 .
TGTGCCAGCAGCTTAAGACCGGCGACAGGGTTTGGCACTGAAGCTTTCTTT CASSLRPATGFGTEAFF TRBD1 TRBJ1-1 TRBV7-3 .
TGTGCCAGCAGCACCCGCGCTGCGAGTTACAATGAGCAGTTCTTC CASSTRAASYNEQFF . TRBJ2-1 TRBV5-6 once
TGTGCCAGCAGCTTAGAAGGGGGCCGGACATCGCTTGGGAATTATGGCTACACCTTC CASSLEGGRTSLGNYGYTF TRBD1 TRBJ1-2 TRBV11-3 .
TGTGCCAGCAGTTCACAACGCGGGGGGAGGTCACCCCTCCACTTT CASSSQRGGRSPLHF . TRBJ1-6 TRBV27 .
TGTGCCTGGAGTCGACAGGGGAACACTGAAGCTTTCTTT CAWSRQGNTEAFF TRBD1 TRBJ1-1 TRBV30 few
TGTGCCAGCAGCTGGACAGGGTTGGGCACTGAAGCTTTCTTT CASSWTGLGTEAFF TRBD1 TRBJ1-1 TRBV5-4 .
TGTGCCAGCATCCTAAGACTAGCGGGGAGTGGGGAGCAGTTCTTC CASILRLAGSGEQFF TRBD2 TRBJ2-1 TRBV6-1 .
TGTGCCACGGGAGCGGGAGAGACCCAGTACTTC CATGAGETQYF . TRBJ2-5 TRBV6-5 .
TGTGCCTGGAGGAGAGCGGGAGGGCCAGAGACCCAGTACTTC CAWRRAGGPETQYF TRBD2 TRBJ2-5 TRBV30 few